These 29 T cell receptor beta chains were all obtained from the same sample, sequenced in a study of T cell repertoires in cytomegalovirus infection. One entry per CDR3 protein results from TCRdb running MiXCR on the reads. The sample lists 750,000 to 900,000 distinct CDR3 sequences, almost 30% occurring once. Their cognate antigens are unknown. This specimen was cultured CD8+ T cells from PBMCs, taken from culture after CMV antigen stimulation. The source of these receptors is a human donor in good health (CMV status not recorded). Some clones in this sample may be carry-over from other donors' samples.

CDR3 bases: TGTGCCAGCAGTTTTCGTGACGAGGCGGAGACCCAGTACTTC. It yields the protein CASSFRDEAETQYF. The chain combines TRBV2 with TRBJ2-5; D uncertain. The CDR3 covers 14 residues. From germline, CDR1 is SNHLY and CDR2 FYNNEI. The V end was cut by 5 bases, the J end by 5 bases, with 15 bases between.

This clonotype was observed a handful of times. The gene calls are TRBV18 and TRBJ2-7; possibly TRBD1 for D (6 bases). The CDR3 is made up of 15 amino acids. Germline-derived CDR1 and CDR2 are KGHSH and LQKENI. V shed 2 bases and J shed 2 bases, with 13 bases lying between them. As DNA, the CDR3 is TGTGCCAGCTCACCATCAACGGGACATACCTACGAGCAGTACTTC. Translation gives CASSPSTGHTYEQYF.

This clonotype was observed a handful of times. The J gene is TRBJ2-7, the V gene TRBV27, with D possibly TRBD2 on 5 matching bases. V shed 5 bases and J shed 3 bases, with 14 bases lying between them. Per the germline V gene, CDR1 is MNHEY and CDR2 is SMNVEV (reference sequence). This CDR3 contains 14 residues. CDR3 nucleotides: TGTGCCAGCAGTCCGGCGTCGCGGGTCTACGAGCAGTACGTC. Protein product: CASSPASRVYEQYV.

The V call is TRBV6-5, the J call TRBJ2-1; 12 nucleotides match TRBD2. Germline lookup yields CDR1 MNHEY and CDR2 SVGAGI. The CDR3 has 16 residues. After removal of 6 bases from V and 8 bases from J, the junction contained 11 bases not matched to a gene. For the CDR3, the DNA is TGTGCCAGCAGCTCAAACCTAGCGGGGGGGCTGGATGAGCAGTTCTTC. As protein: CASSSNLAGGLDEQFF.

This clonotype was seen only a few times. CDR3 coding DNA: TGTGCCAGCACCCGACGGGGACAGGGAAGGGAAAAACTGTTTTTT. This gives the protein CASTRRGQGREKLFF. V usage is TRBV27 and J usage is TRBJ1-4; 9 bases line up with TRBD1. The V gene's germline CDR1 is MNHEY and CDR2 SMNVEV (reference sequence). V was clipped by 7 bases and J by 8 bases; unmatched bases: 11. This CDR3 comprises 15 residues.

The rearrangement links TRBV15 to TRBJ1-1; weak D call: TRBD1 (5 bases). The CDR3 is 19 residues long. Germline V CDR1 and CDR2: LNHNV, YYDKDF (reference sequence). Trimming shortened V by 0 bases and J by 1 base, and 21 bases separated the two germline ends. CDR3 protein: CATSRDRRGRVGTNTEAFF. DNA for the CDR3: TGTGCCACCAGCAGAGACCGTCGGGGCAGGGTTGGCACGAACACTGAAGCTTTCTTT. Looking up the rest from reference TRBV15 and TRBJ1-1 gives the full variable domain: DAMVIQNPRYQVTQFGKPVTLSCSQTLNHNVMYWYQQKSSQAPKLLFHYYDKDFNNEADTPDNFQSRRPNTSFCFLDIRSPGLGDTAMYLCATSRDRRGRVGTNTEAFFGQGTRLTVV.

This clonotype was counted a few times. This chain joins TRBV19 and TRBJ2-7; D is possibly TRBD1 (6 bases). The ends were cut back, 3 bases at V and 6 bases at J, with 12 bases in the middle. The CDR3 loop spans 13 amino acids. The germline gives CDR1 LNHDA, CDR2 SQIVND (reference sequence). The CDR3 region is CASSIVRDTEQYF. CDR3 bases: TGTGCCAGTAGTATTGTCCGGGACACCGAGCAGTACTTC.

This clonotype occurred many times. This chain connects TRBV7-3 to TRBJ2-1, with D possibly being TRBD1 or TRBD2 (5 bases each). V lost 5 bases and J lost 4, with 15 bases in between. There are 15 residues in the CDR3. Germline CDR1 reads SGHTA; CDR2 reads FQGTGA. The CDR3 loop is CASSANRDRYNEQFF. DNA of the CDR3: TGTGCCAGCAGCGCGAACCGGGACCGATACAATGAGCAGTTCTTC.

This clonotype was observed a handful of times. The V call is TRBV7-8, the J call TRBJ2-3, with a possible D match to TRBD1 (6 bases). The ends were cut back, 2 bases at V and 1 base at J, with 10 bases in the middle. The germline V gene has CDR1 SGHVS and CDR2 FQNEAQ. The CDR3 sequence is 15 residues long. The CDR3 reads CASSLLPGGTDTQYF. Here the CDR3 DNA reads TGTGCCAGCAGCTTACTACCAGGGGGCACAGATACGCAGTATTTT.

Many counts were recorded for this clonotype. The genes are TRBV7-6 and TRBJ2-1; D not resolved. Trimming removed 5 bases from V and 1 base from J, with 12 bases in between. Per the germline V gene, CDR1 is SGHVS and CDR2 is FNYEAQ. CDR3 length: 15 amino acids. In nucleotides, the CDR3 is TGTGCCAGCAGCCTCGGCCCTATATCCTACAATGAGCAGTTCTTC. Translated, it gives CASSLGPISYNEQFF.

The rearrangement links TRBV7-2 to TRBJ2-7, with 7 bases aligning to TRBD2. Germline CDR1 is SGHTA and CDR2 is FQGNSA. V gave up 2 bases and J gave up 2 bases; unmatched junction bases: 6. This CDR3 is 15 amino acids long. The CDR3 protein is CASSLNAAGPYEQYV. Here the CDR3 DNA reads TGTGCCAGCAGCTTAAATGCAGCGGGGCCCTACGAGCAGTACGTC.

This clonotype showed up just a few times. The chain joins TRBV6-6 to TRBJ2-3, with a possible D match to TRBD1 (8 bases). Germline V CDR1 and CDR2: MNHNY, SVGAGI (reference sequence). This CDR3 comprises 15 residues. The V end lost 6 bases, the J end lost 5 bases, and 18 bases lay between the germline ends. Here the CDR3 reads CASSPMDREGDTQYF. As DNA, the CDR3 is TGTGCCAGCAGCCCAATGGACAGGGAGGGAGATACGCAGTATTTT.

The chain is built from TRBV20-1 and TRBJ2-7; D perhaps matches TRBD1 (5 bases). Germline CDR1 is DFQATT and CDR2 is SNEGSKA (reference sequence). The CDR3 consists of 13 residues. Between the trimmed V and J ends, which lost 7 bases and 2 bases, there was a span of 15 bases. DNA of the CDR3: TGCAGTGGACAGACCGGGCTTACCTACGAGCAGTACTTC. Its protein is CSGQTGLTYEQYF.

The chain links TRBV29-1 to TRBJ2-7; D tentatively fits TRBD1 or TRBD2 (5 bases each). Germline V gives CDR1 SQVTM, CDR2 ANQGSEA. V dropped 6 bases and J dropped 1 base, with 16 bases sitting between them. This CDR3 is built from 14 residues. The CDR3 spells CSVELMGVSYEQYF. The CDR3 DNA is TGCAGCGTCGAGCTTATGGGGGTTTCCTACGAGCAGTACTTC.

CDR3 region: CASSRDRDRKTQYF. The CDR3 DNA reads as TGTGCCAGCAGCCGAGACAGAGATAGAAAGACCCAGTACTTC. The chain uses TRBV14 and TRBJ2-5; tentatively, D is TRBD1 (5 bases). The CDR3 spans 14 residues. Germline loops: CDR1 SGHDN, CDR2 FVKESK. Trimming removed 4 bases from V and 6 bases from J, with 15 bases in between.

This chain connects TRBV29-1 to TRBJ1-3; unclear D gene. Germline assignment: CDR1 SQVTM and CDR2 ANQGSEA. Trimming shortened V by 6 bases and J by 0 bases, and 9 bases separated the two germline ends. The CDR3 spans 13 residues. CDR3 sequence: CSVEDDSGNTIYF. The CDR3 DNA is TGCAGCGTCGAGGACGACTCTGGAAACACCATATATTTT.

The gene calls are TRBV2 and TRBJ1-5; 8 positions match TRBD1. Germline-derived CDR1 and CDR2 are SNHLY and FYNNEI. This CDR3 contains 15 residues. V lost 6 bases to trimming and J lost 6 bases; unmatched junction nucleotides: 10. CDR3 protein: CASSDAGGAGQPQHF. As DNA, the CDR3 is TGTGCCAGCAGCGATGCAGGGGGCGCGGGTCAGCCCCAGCATTTT.

The J gene is TRBJ2-4, the V gene TRBV28, with D hard to call. Germline lookup yields CDR1 MDHEN and CDR2 SYDVKM. Trimming shortened V by 6 bases and J by 5 bases, and 5 bases separated the two germline ends. This CDR3 is built from 11 residues. The CDR3 sequence: CASRIENIQYF. The CDR3 coding sequence is TGTGCCAGCAGGATAGAAAACATTCAGTACTTC. Drawing the rest from reference TRBV28 and TRBJ2-4, the complete variable domain is DVKVTQSSRYLVKRTGEKVFLECVQDMDHENMFWYRQDPGLGLRLIYFSYDVKMKEKGDIPEGYSVSREKKERFSLILESASTNQTSMYLCASRIENIQYFGAGTRLSVL.

V is TRBV9 and J is TRBJ1-2; 8 nucleotides match TRBD1. The germline gives CDR1 SGDLS, CDR2 YYNGEE. The CDR3 loop spans 18 amino acids. The junction had 12 bases not matched to a gene; V was cut back by 0 bases and J by 2 bases. The CDR3 coding sequence is TGTGCCAGCAGCGTAGTAGTAGTGGACAGGGATGGGAACTATGGCTACACCTTC. This encodes CASSVVVVDRDGNYGYTF.

V and J are TRBV14 and TRBJ2-1; unclear D gene. This CDR3 is built from 16 residues. V gave up 0 bases and J gave up 5 bases, with 14 bases separating them. Germline V gives CDR1 SGHDN, CDR2 FVKESK. CDR3 loop: CASSQEVVSPDNEQFF. The CDR3 DNA reads as TGTGCCAGCAGCCAAGAGGTCGTTTCGCCCGACAATGAGCAGTTCTTC.

The rearrangement joins TRBV7-9 to TRBJ1-2; no firm D call. The CDR3 spans 13 residues. V was pared by 6 bases and J by 5 bases, with 13 bases between. CDR1 SEHNR and CDR2 FQNEAQ come from the germline V gene (reference sequence). As DNA, the CDR3 is TGTGCCAGCAGACAACCGGGTCCATATGGCTACACCTTC. This sequence encodes CASRQPGPYGYTF.

As DNA, the CDR3 is TGTGCCAGCAGTACGACAGATTTAACCGGGGAGCTGTTTTTT. Its translation: CASSTTDLTGELFF. The V gene is TRBV6-5, the J gene TRBJ2-2; D is perhaps TRBD1 (5 bases). The ends were cut back, 5 bases at V and 5 bases at J, with 12 bases in the middle. Germline V gene lookup returns CDR1 MNHEY and CDR2 SVGAGI. This CDR3 has 14 residues.

This chain uses TRBV6-5 with TRBJ2-1; tentatively, D is TRBD2 (5 bases). The CDR3 is made up of 16 amino acids. CDR1 MNHEY and CDR2 SVGAGI come from the germline V gene. V lost 0 bases and J 0 bases, leaving 9 bases between the germline ends. The CDR3 sequence: CASSYSARGSYNEQFF. Here the CDR3 DNA reads TGTGCCAGCAGTTACTCCGCCCGGGGCTCCTACAATGAGCAGTTCTTC.

This clonotype was detected a few times. The chain joins TRBV4-1 to TRBJ1-6; no definite D call. The CDR3 sequence is 15 residues long. V was pared by 0 bases and J by 4 bases, with 7 bases between. The V gene's germline CDR1 is MGHRA and CDR2 YSYEKL. The CDR3 coding sequence is TGCGCCAGCAGCCAAGAGTCAGCTTATAATTCACCCCTCCACTTT. Amino acid sequence: CASSQESAYNSPLHF.

This chain joins TRBV7-6 and TRBJ1-4, with 9 bases that match TRBD1. Germline V gene data show CDR1 as SGHVS and CDR2 as FNYEAQ. V trimming: 8 bases; J trimming: 5 bases; junction bases outside the gene matches: 9. The CDR3 extends over 15 amino acids. The CDR3 sequence is CASGTPGQGNEKLFF. The CDR3 nucleotides read TGTGCCAGCGGCACGCCGGGACAGGGAAATGAAAAACTGTTTTTT.

The chain combines TRBV27 with TRBJ1-3; D gene uncertain. The CDR3 runs to 14 residues. V lost 3 bases, J lost 1 base, and 7 bases lay in between. Germline values: CDR1 MNHEY, CDR2 SMNVEV (reference sequence). The chain's CDR3 is CASSFSMSGNTIYF. In DNA, the CDR3 is TGTGCCAGCAGTTTTTCTATGTCTGGAAACACCATATATTTT.

This chain uses TRBV15 with TRBJ2-2; 8 bases match TRBD1. From germline, CDR1 is LNHNV and CDR2 YYDKDF (reference sequence). This CDR3 is built from 16 residues. Germline trimming cut 5 bases from V and 5 bases from J; bases unmatched to any gene: 10. The CDR3 is CATSSEQGAWTGELFF. The CDR3 coding sequence is TGTGCCACCAGCTCAGAGCAGGGGGCTTGGACCGGGGAGCTGTTTTTT.

The chain has TRBV13 and TRBJ2-1; TRBD2 matches at 7 bases. The CDR3 has 13 amino acids. Per the germline V gene, CDR1 is PRHDT and CDR2 is FYEKMQ (reference sequence). V was pared by 5 bases and J by 8 bases, with 6 bases of the junction left unmatched. CDR3 coding DNA: TGTGCCAGCAGCCCGGGGAGGGCATATGAGCAGTTCTTC. Translating gives CASSPGRAYEQFF.

Ten or more counts support this clonotype. The chain couples TRBV7-9 to TRBJ2-7; no definite D call. Germline CDR1 and CDR2: SEHNR and FQNEAQ (reference sequence). CDR3 size: 16 residues. V was shortened by 2 bases and J by 5 bases, with 19 bases between the two germline ends. The CDR3 spells CASSLIGVGSSNEQYF. CDR3 nucleotides: TGTGCCAGCAGCTTAATTGGCGTTGGTAGCTCAAACGAGCAGTACTTC.